Following are 20 T cell receptor beta chains from one sample sequenced in a study of cytomegalovirus exposure and HLA in healthy donors. Both 60 Vbeta primers and 13 Jbeta primers went into the PCR. Profiled with immunoSEQ multiplex PCR; TCRdb holds only in-frame clones, not every one. The sample carries 100,000 to 150,000 clones, around 71% recorded once. Source material: PBMCs. The receptors shown here come from a woman aged 55-69 years in good health and CMV-seropositive.

CDR3 nucleotides: TGTGCCAGCAGTGCCGCGGGCGGCTCCTACAATGAGCAGTTCTTC. Translation: CASSAAGGSYNEQFF. The V call is TRBV6-1, the J call TRBJ2-1, with D possibly TRBD2 on 5 matching bases. With 4 bases removed from V and 0 bases from J, the gap between germline ends came to 10 bases. The CDR3 has 15 residues. Germline CDR1 reads MNHNS; CDR2 reads SASEGT.

This sequence joins TRBV7-9 and TRBJ1-2; possible D gene TRBD1, 6 bases. Trimming cost V 4 bases and J 4 bases, with 16 bases left between them. Germline V CDR1 and CDR2: SEHNR, FQNEAQ (reference sequence). The CDR3 covers 15 residues. CDR3 coding DNA: TGTGCCAGCAGCTCCACTCAGGGGTTCGGCTATGGCTACACCTTC. It specifies CASSSTQGFGYGYTF.

This clone showed up just once. V usage is TRBV10-2 and J usage is TRBJ2-3; 8 positions match TRBD1. Unmatched junction bases numbered 15, after V lost 7 bases and J lost 6 bases. In germline, CDR1 is WSHSY, CDR2 SAAADI. The CDR3 loop spans 16 amino acids. The CDR3 sequence: CASIDGGQGAWDTQYF. The CDR3 DNA sequence: TGCGCCAGCATAGATGGGGGCCAGGGGGCGTGGGATACGCAGTATTTT.

The rearrangement links TRBV11-3 to TRBJ1-1; 7 bases match TRBD1. The CDR3 runs 13 residues. V gave up 3 bases and J gave up 6 bases; unmatched junction bases: 4. CDR1 is SGHNT, CDR2 YENEEA, per germline. The CDR3 DNA reads TGTGCCAGCAGCTTGGCAGGGGGATCTGAAGCTTTCTTT. Its translation: CASSLAGGSEAFF.

The rearrangement uses TRBV6-5 and TRBJ2-3; 11 bases fit TRBD1. CDR3 length equals 15 residues. Germline V gene sequence: CDR1 MNHEY, CDR2 SVGAGI. Trimming removed 6 bases from V and 4 bases from J; junction bases left unmatched: 6. DNA of the CDR3: TGTGCCAGCAGGGGGGGGACAGGGGGAGCAGATACGCAGTATTTT. Translating gives CASRGGTGGADTQYF.

As regards this clone: Germline and junction disagree at one end, which may indicate a read error. Other nucleotide sequences from this sample produce the same CDR3. The J gene is TRBJ1-1, the V gene TRBV5-4, with 11 bases identical to TRBD1. The germline gives CDR1 SGHNT, CDR2 YYREEE (reference sequence). The CDR3 totals 14 residues. The CDR3 spells CASSPGTGGREAFF. Here the CDR3 DNA reads TGTGCCAGCAGCCCCGGGACAGGGGGTCGGGAAGCCTTCTTT.

The chain uses TRBV5-1 and TRBJ2-3, with 10 positions matching TRBD2. This CDR3 is 17 amino acids long. V gave up 4 bases and J gave up 2 bases; unmatched junction bases: 10. The germline CDR1 and CDR2 sequences are SGHRS and YFSETQ. This CDR3 reads CASSRPALAGATDTQYF. In DNA, the CDR3 is TGCGCCAGCAGCCGCCCAGCCCTAGCGGGGGCCACAGATACGCAGTATTTT.

V is TRBV7-9 and J is TRBJ1-2; the D is unclear. V was shortened by 2 bases and J by 6 bases, with 10 bases between the two germline ends. The CDR3 sequence is 13 residues long. Germline V CDR1 and CDR2: SEHNR, FQNEAQ (reference sequence). The CDR3 DNA follows: TGTGCCAGCAGCTTAACCGACACCGATGGCTACACCTTC. Protein product: CASSLTDTDGYTF.

There are a few counts of this clone. The CDR3 region is CAISESKGQGGTGELFF. Written as DNA, the CDR3 is TGTGCCATCAGTGAGTCTAAGGGACAGGGAGGGACCGGGGAGCTGTTTTTT. This sequence joins TRBV10-3 and TRBJ2-2, with 9 bases identical to TRBD1. Trimming took 0 bases from V and 5 from J; bases not matched to a gene: 7. This CDR3 region has 17 residues. Per the germline V gene, CDR1 is ENHRY and CDR2 is SYGVKD.

This sequence joins TRBV9 and TRBJ2-7; maybe TRBD2 (6 bases). Germline lookup yields CDR1 SGDLS and CDR2 YYNGEE. The CDR3 spans 15 residues. V shed 5 bases and J shed 3 bases, with 18 bases lying between them. This chain's CDR3 is CASSRGGTQNYEQYF. In DNA, the CDR3 is TGTGCCAGCAGTCGGGGAGGCACACAAAACTACGAGCAGTACTTC.

The CDR3 sequence is CANGSSSGNTIYF. The CDR3 DNA reads TGTGCCAACGGTTCTTCCTCTGGAAACACCATATATTTT. The rearrangement links TRBV5-8 to TRBJ1-3; no clear D. The germline gives CDR1 SGHTS, CDR2 YDEGEE. The CDR3 runs 13 residues. V gave up 9 bases and J gave up 0 bases, with 10 bases separating them. Combining the CDR3 with reference TRBV5-8 and TRBJ1-3 gives the whole variable domain EAGVTQSPTHLIKTRGQQATLRCSPISGHTSVYWYQQALGLGLQFLLWYDEGEERNRGNFPPRFSGRQFPNYSSELNVNALELEDSALYLCANGSSSGNTIYFGEGSWLTVV.

The chain employs TRBV6-5 and TRBJ1-2, with 7 bases matching TRBD1. Germline CDR1 MNHEY, CDR2 SVGAGI. The CDR3 is made up of 14 amino acids. Unmatched junction bases numbered 9, after V lost 4 bases and J lost 7 bases. Here the CDR3 DNA reads TGTGCCAGCAGTTCCGGACAGGCCGGAGGTGGCTACACCTTC. Translation gives CASSSGQAGGGYTF.

The chain employs TRBV29-1 and TRBJ2-7; D ambiguous. V was trimmed by 2 bases and J by 3 bases, leaving 11 bases between them. The CDR3 contains 13 residues. The germline CDR1 and CDR2 sequences are SQVTM and ANQGSEA. DNA of the CDR3: TGCAGCGTTGAAAGAGCCCCCGACTACGAGCAGTACTTC. Protein product: CSVERAPDYEQYF.

The chain is built from TRBV2 and TRBJ1-1, with D possibly matching TRBD1 (6 bases). V lost 6 bases and J lost 5, with 19 bases in between. The germline gives CDR1 SNHLY, CDR2 FYNNEI. The CDR3 has 15 residues. The CDR3 reads CASSWGQEWRTEAFF. The DNA for the CDR3 is TGTGCCAGCAGCTGGGGGCAGGAGTGGAGGACTGAAGCTTTCTTT.

V usage is TRBV19 and J usage is TRBJ2-5; maybe TRBD1 (6 bases). Germline V gene sequence: CDR1 LNHDA, CDR2 SQIVND (reference sequence). V lost 0 bases to trimming and J lost 7 bases, with 27 bases between them. The CDR3 has 19 amino acids. DNA of the CDR3: TGTGCCAGTAGTATAGAGTGGGGGCCAGGAGCGCCTCAGGGAAGGACCCAGTACTTC. Encoded protein: CASSIEWGPGAPQGRTQYF.

V gene TRBV19 combines with J gene TRBJ2-7; TRBD1 matches 9 bases. Trimming at V came to 7 bases and at J to 4 bases, leaving 8 bases not matched to a gene. The CDR3 length is 14 residues. Germline V CDR1 and CDR2: LNHDA, SQIVND (reference sequence). The CDR3 is CASTETGGGYEQYF. Written as DNA, the CDR3 is TGTGCCAGTACGGAGACAGGGGGAGGATACGAGCAGTACTTC.

This clone came up a few times. The chain carries TRBV5-4 and TRBJ1-1; D remains ambiguous. The V gene's germline CDR1 is SGHNT and CDR2 YYREEE (reference sequence). Trimming took off 1 base at V and 5 bases at J, with 6 bases between the two ends. This CDR3 has 12 residues. The CDR3 DNA reads TGTGCCAGCAGCTTGCTTAGTACTGAAGCTTTCTTT. Amino acids: CASSLLSTEAFF.

This clone was observed a handful of times. The chain links TRBV10-3 to TRBJ2-7; 9 nucleotides match TRBD2. This CDR3 contains 15 residues. V shed 5 bases, J shed 1 base, and the junction held 6 bases outside the gene matches. From germline, CDR1 is ENHRY and CDR2 SYGVKD. This CDR3 is CAISKTAGGSYEQYF. Here the CDR3 DNA reads TGTGCCATCAGTAAGACAGCGGGGGGATCCTACGAGCAGTACTTC.

The chain couples TRBV7-8 to TRBJ1-1, with TRBD1 identical over 9 bases. The V gene's germline CDR1 is SGHVS and CDR2 FQNEAQ. The CDR3 runs 16 residues. Trimming removed 5 bases from V and 1 base from J; junction bases left unmatched: 8. In nucleotides, the CDR3 is TGTGCCAGCAGCCCCCGGACAGGGGCGGGGAACACTGAAGCTTTCTTT. Its protein product is CASSPRTGAGNTEAFF. The whole variable domain, filled in from reference TRBV7-8 and TRBJ1-1, reads GAGVSQSPRYKVAKRGQDVALRCDPISGHVSLFWYQQALGQGPEFLTYFQNEAQLDKSGLPSDRFFAERPEGSVSTLKIQRTQQEDSAVYLCASSPRTGAGNTEAFFGQGTRLTVV.

The chain uses TRBV7-6 and TRBJ2-5; 9 bases match TRBD1. The CDR3 sequence is 13 residues long. V shed 5 bases, J shed 5 bases, and the junction held 3 bases outside the gene matches. Germline loops: CDR1 SGHVS, CDR2 FNYEAQ. For the CDR3, the DNA is TGTGCCAGCAGCCTCGGGACAGGGGAGACCCAGTACTTC. This codes for CASSLGTGETQYF.